This paragraph covers one T cell receptor (beta chain) sequence. Data came from immunoSEQ multiplex PCR; TCRdb stores just in-frame clones and leaves some out. The top ten clones hold around 2.9% of a sample with 20,000 to 30,000 clones, roughly 89% of them seen once. As for time point: after dendritic cell vaccination, including at tumor progression/relapse. PBMC sampling occurred before vaccination, two weeks after the third dose, and at progression. CDR1 and CDR2 from the germline V gene are MNHEY and SMNVEV (reference sequence). V gave up 6 bases and J gave up 0 bases; unmatched junction bases: 4. The CDR3 has 15 residues. The data derive from a study of glioma-infiltrating T cells after dendritic cell vaccination. Study details: Monocyte-derived dendritic cells, cultured six to seven days with IL-4 and GM-CSF, were pulsed with autologous tumor lysate.

The receptor was derived from a human donor with glioblastoma. The V call is TRBV27, the J call TRBJ1-2, with 10 bases fitting TRBD1. The sample in question was blood, obtained after dendritic cell vaccination. CDR3 region: CASRHDRGPNYGYTF. CDR3 nucleotides: TGTGCCAGCAGACATGACAGGGGGCCTAACTATGGCTACACCTTC.